In this sample, the clone carrying this T cell receptor (beta chain) turned up once. The ends were cut back, 0 bases at V and 1 base at J, with 13 bases in the middle. CDR3 length: 16 amino acids. Germline V gives CDR1 PRHDT, CDR2 FYEKMQ (reference sequence). These data come from a study of T cell responses to AZD1222 COVID-19 vaccine. Here immunoSEQ multiplex PCR was the method, and the copy in TCRdb shows in-frame clones only, minus some. This repertoire shows roughly 150,000 clones, 85% to 95% found once; its top ten account for 1.3% to 1.5%. The TCR was taken from an adult in good health. The V call is TRBV13, the J call TRBJ2-7, with D tentatively TRBD1 or TRBD2 (5 bases each). This sample comprised peripheral blood, obtained on day 0 of AZD1222 vaccination. The CDR3 DNA sequence: TGTGCCAGCAGCTTAGGCCGGAGTGGGGGATCCTACGAGCAGTACTTC. It yields the protein CASSLGRSGGSYEQYF. Filled out from reference TRBV13 and TRBJ2-7, the complete variable domain reads AAGVIQSPRHLIKEKRETATLKCYPIPRHDTVYWYQQGPGQDPQFLISFYEKMQSDKGSIPDRFSAQQFSDYHSELNMSSLELGDSALYFCASSLGRSGGSYEQYFGPGTRLTVT.